What follows describes a single TCR beta chain. Its target is unknown. This specimen belongs to a study of cytomegalovirus exposure and HLA in healthy donors. Broader study findings: In an earlier analysis, most TCR beta V segments were productive about 87% or about 30% of the time. Some V segments could not be told apart, so they were left out, TRBV6-2 and TRBV6-3 among them.

The V gene end was trimmed by 5 bases and the J gene end by 4 bases; junction bases not matched to a gene: 4. The CDR3 consists of 13 residues. The V gene's germline CDR1 is SGHDT and CDR2 YYEEEE. Both 60 Vbeta primers and 13 Jbeta primers went into the PCR. Sequenced by immunoSEQ multiplex PCR; TCRdb stores in-frame clones only, minus some. The sample lists 120,000 to 150,000 clones; 60% to 80% were seen once. V gene TRBV5-6 combines with J gene TRBJ1-1; 8 nucleotides agree with TRBD1. Sample: PBMCs. The TCR sequence derives from a man aged 18 to 29 in good health and CMV-seronegative. As DNA, the CDR3 is TGTGCCAGCAGTTCGACAGGGGCCACTGAAGCTTTCTTT. It codes for CASSSTGATEAFF.